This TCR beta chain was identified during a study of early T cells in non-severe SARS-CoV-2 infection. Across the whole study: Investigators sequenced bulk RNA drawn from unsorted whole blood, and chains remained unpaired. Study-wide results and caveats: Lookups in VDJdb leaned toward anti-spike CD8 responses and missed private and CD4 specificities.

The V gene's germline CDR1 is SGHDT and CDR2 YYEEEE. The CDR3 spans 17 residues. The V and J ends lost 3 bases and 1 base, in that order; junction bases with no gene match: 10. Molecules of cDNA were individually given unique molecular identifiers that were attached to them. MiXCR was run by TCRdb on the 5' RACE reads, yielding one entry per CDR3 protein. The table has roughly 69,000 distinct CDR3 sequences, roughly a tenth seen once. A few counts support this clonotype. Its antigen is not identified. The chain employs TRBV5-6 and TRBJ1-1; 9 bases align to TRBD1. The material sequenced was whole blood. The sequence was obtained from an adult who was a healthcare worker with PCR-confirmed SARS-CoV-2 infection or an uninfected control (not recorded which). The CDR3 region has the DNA TGTGCCAGCAGCTCCCTCGGGGGACAGGGCGAGAACACTGAAGCTTTCTTT. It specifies CASSSLGGQGENTEAFF.